This TCR beta chain was retrieved from a study of post-analysis software for immune sequencing data. The germline V and J ends were trimmed by 0 bases and 11 bases, with 10 bases remaining between them. Germline CDR1 reads LNHNV; CDR2 reads YYDKDF (reference sequence). The CDR3 consists of 12 residues. Sequencing libraries made from TCR beta cDNA carried unique molecular identifiers. Once 1 to 10 million T cells were used, about 510,000 cDNA molecules resulted. TCRdb reanalysed the PCR reads using MiXCR and keeps one entry per CDR3 protein. This table has 450,000 to 700,000 distinct CDR3 sequences, roughly two fifths appearing once. This clonotype occurred a few times. Its specificity is unknown. Points from the study as a whole: Compared against controls, patients with multiple sclerosis displayed significantly lower normalized Chao1 diversity. Patients had higher frequencies than controls of roughly five TRBV segments, including TRBV5-6, TRBV5-1 and TRBV20-1. By F measure, samples from a shared preparation batch strongly co-clustered.

This chain links TRBV15 with TRBJ2-5; D gene uncertain. Input material: blood. The receptor was derived from a girl aged 5 to 17 with multiple sclerosis. The CDR3 coding sequence is TGTGCCACCAGCAGAGATCTCCCGGCGCAGTACTTC. It translates to CATSRDLPAQYF.